These T cell receptor beta chains were read from a single sample in a study of blood T cells in healthy people across ages. TCRdb used MiXCR to reprocess the 5' RACE reads, holding one entry per CDR3 protein. Of about 400,000 distinct CDR3 sequences in the sample, about 49% are singletons; the top ten hold under 65%. Sequencing was carried out using blood. Receptors originate from a man aged 55 to 69 in good health. CDR3s include the opening cysteine and the closing phenylalanine or tryptophan. D genes are given only for firm matches.

TRBJ2-3 . 15 TRBV24-1 CATSEAGQGTDTQYF TGTGCCACCAGTGAGGCGGGACAAGGCACAGATACGCAGTATTTT
TRBJ2-2 . 13 TRBV20-1 CSAMAEYTGELFF TGCAGTGCTATGGCAGAATACACCGGGGAGCTGTTTTTT
TRBJ1-4 . 13 TRBV20-1 CSATTGDNEKLFF TGCAGTGCTACCACGGGAGATAATGAAAAACTGTTTTTT
TRBJ1-5 TRBD1 14 TRBV27 CARTETGSNQPQHF TGTGCCAGAACGGAGACAGGGTCCAATCAGCCCCAGCATTTT
TRBJ2-2 TRBD1 16 TRBV5-1 CASSRGTGTNTGELFF TGCGCCAGCAGCCGGGGGACAGGAACGAACACCGGGGAGCTGTTTTTT
TRBJ2-1 TRBD2 16 TRBV5-6 CASSLSSGGAHNEQFF TGTGCCAGCAGCTTAAGTAGCGGGGGTGCACACAATGAGCAGTTCTTC
TRBJ2-3 . 13 TRBV25-1 CASSQKLVDTQYF TGTGCCAGCAGTCAGAAGCTAGTGGATACGCAGTATTTT
TRBJ2-7 . 15 TRBV28 CASRRLTQGSYEQYF TGTGCCAGCAGGAGACTCACCCAAGGGTCCTACGAGCAGTACTTC
TRBJ2-1 . 15 TRBV5-5 CASSIRDSPGNERFF TGTGCCAGCAGCATACGGGACTCCCCGGGTAATGAGCGGTTCTTC
TRBJ2-5 TRBD1 15 TRBV24-1 CATSVPGRGQETQYF TGTGCCACCAGTGTGCCGGGCAGGGGGCAAGAGACCCAGTACTTC
TRBJ2-3 TRBD2 18 TRBV4-3 CASSQESGGSSFADTQYF TGCGCCAGCAGCCAAGAGTCGGGCGGGAGCTCTTTTGCAGATACGCAGTATTTT